The rows below give T cell receptor beta chains drawn from one sample of a study of blood T cell repertoires in COVID-19. Some clones are missing from TCRdb's copy, which holds only in-frame ones; the method was immunoSEQ multiplex PCR. Counted here are roughly 60,000 clones, 82% occurring once; the ten biggest clones make up roughly 4%. The sample comprised peripheral blood. These receptors came from a man aged 55 to 70 with acute or convalescent COVID-19. Each CDR3 is given with its conserved first and last residue. A D gene is named only where the DNA matches it firmly. A clone size is listed for some rows: how often the clone was seen (once, few, many), or a class if it is expanded.

>12|NA|NA|TRBV12-3/TRBV12-4|TRBJ2-1
CATRRGAHEQFF
TGTGCTACTAGACGGGGGGCTCATGAGCAGTTCTTC
>18|NA|NA|TRBV10-3|TRBJ2-1
CAISESPGGGVSYNEQFF
TGTGCCATCAGTGAGTCGCCCGGAGGGGGGGTATCCTACAATGAGCAGTTCTTC
>13|NA|NA|TRBV29-1|TRBJ2-5
CSVEDSFIETQYF
TGCAGCGTTGAAGACAGTTTTATAGAGACCCAGTACTTC
>13|NA|once|TRBV27|TRBJ1-6
CATRTGLGSPLHF
TGTGCCACGCGTACAGGGCTTGGTTCACCCCTCCACTTT
>12|NA|NA|TRBV12-3/TRBV12-4|TRBJ1-1
CAIFPREVEAFF
TGTGCCATCTTCCCTAGGGAGGTTGAAGCTTTCTTT
>14|NA|NA|TRBV6-5|TRBJ1-2
CASSYSLRTGGYTF
TGTGCCAGCAGTTATTCACTTCGAACGGGTGGCTACACCTTC
>15|TRBD1|NA|TRBV7-6|TRBJ2-5
CASSWGQGEVETQYF
TGTGCCAGCAGCTGGGGACAGGGTGAGGTAGAGACCCAGTACTTC
>13|TRBD1|NA|TRBV11-3|TRBJ1-1
CASSFSQGTEAFF
TGTGCCAGCAGCTTTTCACAGGGGACTGAAGCTTTCTTT
>14|TRBD1|once|TRBV2|TRBJ2-7
CASSEAQGAREQYF
TGTGCCAGCAGTGAAGCGCAGGGGGCGAGGGAGCAGTACTTC
>20|NA|NA|TRBV21-1|TRBJ2-3
CASSKRRGTHRVEPTDTQYF
TGTGCCAGCAGCAAACGTCGAGGCACCCACAGGGTCGAACCCACAGATACGCAGTATTTT
>14|NA|NA|TRBV2|TRBJ1-5
CASSFTGSNQPQHF
TGTGCCAGCAGTTTCACAGGGAGCAATCAGCCCCAGCATTTT
>14|TRBD1|NA|TRBV19|TRBJ2-1
CASSPRDRGFGQFF
TGTGCCAGTAGTCCCCGGGACAGGGGATTCGGGCAGTTCTTC
>16|TRBD2|NA|TRBV4-2|TRBJ2-7
CASSPVGLGPPPEQYF
TGTGCCAGCAGCCCTGTCGGACTAGGCCCTCCCCCCGAGCAGTACTTC
>16|NA|NA|TRBV4-1|TRBJ1-6
CASSQIPGARESPLHF
TGCGCCAGCAGCCAAATCCCGGGAGCCAGGGAATCACCCCTCCACTTT
>15|TRBD1|once|TRBV24-1|TRBJ1-2
CATSGQGKDNYGYTF
TGTGCCACCAGCGGACAGGGGAAGGATAACTATGGCTACACCTTC
>15|TRBD1|once|TRBV5-1|TRBJ2-3
CASSRIGTGVDTQYF
TGCGCCAGCAGCCGCATCGGGACAGGGGTTGATACGCAGTATTTT
>14|TRBD2|once|TRBV29-1|TRBJ2-7
CSVVGTSGGSEQYF
TGCAGCGTCGTCGGGACTAGCGGGGGGAGCGAGCAGTACTTC
>15|TRBD1|NA|TRBV5-1|TRBJ2-7
CASSPGTARPYEQYF
TGCGCCAGCAGCCCCGGGACAGCAAGACCCTACGAGCAGTACTTC
>13|NA|NA|TRBV29-1|TRBJ1-4
CSAQEGTNEKLFF
TGCAGCGCCCAAGAGGGAACTAATGAAAAACTGTTTTTT
>13|TRBD1|NA|TRBV27|TRBJ2-7
CASSGQGGYEQYF
TGTGCCAGCAGCGGACAGGGGGGGTACGAGCAGTACTTC
>16|NA|NA|TRBV19|TRBJ2-2
CASSIGQGLNKGELFF
TGTGCCAGTAGTATAGGACAGGGACTGAACAAGGGGGAGCTGTTTTTT
>13|TRBD1|NA|TRBV2|TRBJ2-1
CASTGQGLNEQFF
TGTGCCAGCACGGGACAGGGGCTAAATGAGCAGTTCTTC
>15|TRBD2|once|TRBV7-9|TRBJ2-1
CASSFIAGQVNEQFF
TGTGCCAGCAGCTTTATAGCGGGGCAGGTCAATGAGCAGTTCTTC
>18|TRBD1|NA|TRBV6-6|TRBJ1-1
CASSPPGWWTGGHTEAFF
TGTGCCAGCAGTCCCCCCGGGTGGTGGACAGGAGGGCACACTGAAGCTTTCTTT
>14|NA|few|TRBV12-5|TRBJ1-5
CASGSGTGDQPQHF
TGTGCTAGTGGTTCTGGGACGGGGGATCAGCCCCAGCATTTT
>15|TRBD2|once|TRBV6-6|TRBJ2-1
CASSYPGTSNNEQFF
TGTGCCAGCAGTTACCCCGGGACTAGCAACAATGAGCAGTTCTTC
>15|NA|NA|TRBV4-2|TRBJ2-7
CASSQEYGGSYEQYF
TGTGCCAGCAGCCAAGAATACGGGGGCTCCTACGAGCAGTACTTC
>14|NA|NA|TRBV12-5|TRBJ2-2
CASSFLRAPGELFF
TGTGCTAGTAGTTTCCTCCGAGCGCCCGGGGAGCTGTTTTTT
>16|TRBD1|NA|TRBV5-4|TRBJ2-2
CASSAGTGTNTGELFF
TGTGCCAGCAGCGCCGGGACAGGGACAAACACCGGGGAGCTGTTTTTT
>16|NA|few|TRBV11-2|TRBJ1-3
CASSLGSASSGNTIYF
TGTGCCAGCAGCTTAGGGTCAGCTAGCTCTGGAAACACCATATATTTT
>15|TRBD1|NA|TRBV24-1|TRBJ1-2
CATSGTGGAGGGYTF
TGTGCCACCAGTGGGACAGGGGGCGCCGGGGGTGGCTACACCTTC